The 15 T cell receptor beta chains in this list originate from one sample, sequenced in a study of OX40 agonist ivuxolimab in advanced cancers. TCRdb's copy holds only in-frame clones and misses some; the assay was immunoSEQ multiplex PCR. The sample shows approximately 74,000 clones, over 70% of them seen only once. Material: CD4+ or CD8+ T cells sorted from blood, obtained in a trial of the OX40 agonist ivuxolimab. Receptor source: an adult with an advanced solid tumor such as melanoma, head and neck, liver or kidney cancer.

The rearrangement uses TRBV5-4 and TRBJ2-2, with no clear D. The V end was cut by 0 bases, the J end by 8 bases, with 5 bases between. Germline values: CDR1 SGHNT, CDR2 YYREEE (reference sequence). CDR3 length: 12 residues. The CDR3 DNA sequence: TGTGCCAGCAGCTTGGGGGTGGGGGAGCTGTTTTTT. Its translation is CASSLGVGELFF.

The CDR3 sequence: CASSVGSLSDRGQETQYF. The CDR3 DNA reads TGTGCCAGCAGCGTAGGTTCCCTATCCGACAGGGGACAAGAGACCCAGTACTTC. The V call is TRBV9, the J call TRBJ2-5; 8 positions match TRBD1. The germline CDR1 and CDR2 sequences are SGDLS and YYNGEE. The CDR3 spans 18 residues. With 0 bases clipped from V and 2 bases from J, the junction kept 12 bases outside the gene matches.

V is TRBV28 and J is TRBJ2-4, with 9 bases lining up with TRBD1. The CDR3 is 14 residues long. Germline V gives CDR1 MDHEN, CDR2 SYDVKM. With V trimmed by 6 bases and J by 6 bases, 6 bases remained unmatched. The CDR3 bases are TGTGCCAGCAGCTCCGGGACAGGGATAAACATTCAGTACTTC. It encodes CASSSGTGINIQYF.

V gene TRBV5-1 combines with J gene TRBJ1-5; D unclear. V dropped 4 bases and J dropped 3 bases, with 17 bases sitting between them. The CDR3 has 16 residues. Germline CDR1 is SGHRS and CDR2 is YFSETQ. The CDR3 sequence is CASSPVAGSPNQPQHF. CDR3 nucleotides: TGCGCCAGCAGCCCCGTCGCGGGATCCCCCAATCAGCCCCAGCATTTT.

The CDR3 loop is CASTVGGLATEAFF. CDR3 nucleotides: TGTGCCAGCACGGTAGGGGGGTTGGCCACTGAAGCTTTCTTT. V usage is TRBV28 and J usage is TRBJ1-1, with a possible D match to TRBD1 (6 bases). The germline gives CDR1 MDHEN, CDR2 SYDVKM. The V gene lost 7 bases and the J gene lost 4 bases, with 16 bases spanning the gap. The CDR3 contains 14 residues. Looking up the rest from reference TRBV28 and TRBJ1-1 gives the full variable domain: DVKVTQSSRYLVKRTGEKVFLECVQDMDHENMFWYRQDPGLGLRLIYFSYDVKMKEKGDIPEGYSVSREKKERFSLILESASTNQTSMYLCASTVGGLATEAFFGQGTRLTVV.

The V call is TRBV6-6, the J call TRBJ2-7; 10 nucleotides agree with TRBD2. Germline-derived CDR1 and CDR2 are MNHNY and SVGAGI (reference sequence). The length of the CDR3 is 14 residues. V trimming: 4 bases; J trimming: 4 bases; junction bases outside the gene matches: 4. CDR3 sequence: CASSSGTSAYEQYF. The DNA for the CDR3 is TGTGCCAGCAGTTCCGGGACTAGCGCTTACGAGCAGTACTTC.

DNA for the CDR3: TGTGCCAGCAGTCCAAGTCGCGGGGTCCTGACTTTC. It yields the protein CASSPSRGVLTF. The chain recombines TRBV6-5 with TRBJ2-6, with a tentative D call TRBD2 (5 bases). Germline V gene data show CDR1 as MNHEY and CDR2 as SVGAGI. Deletions cut 5 bases from V and 13 bases from J, with 12 bases between. CDR3 length: 12 amino acids.

This clone was seen a single time. V usage is TRBV28 and J usage is TRBJ1-2, with TRBD1 identical over 7 bases. The CDR3 loop spans 13 amino acids. CDR1 is MDHEN and CDR2 is SYDVKM in the germline V gene. V shed 5 bases and J 3 bases; nucleotides not matched to a gene: 3. CDR3 region: CASSTGTDYGYTF. CDR3 coding DNA: TGTGCCAGCAGTACCGGGACAGACTATGGCTACACCTTC.

The genes are TRBV7-9 and TRBJ2-2, with D perhaps assigned TRBD1 or TRBD2 (6 bases each). The CDR3 extends over 15 amino acids. Germline loops: CDR1 SEHNR, CDR2 FQNEAQ (reference sequence). Deletions cut 5 bases from V and 1 base from J, with 11 bases between. The CDR3 DNA reads TGTGCCAGCAGCGCCGGGGGACAGAACACCGGGGAGCTGTTTTTT. Its protein product is CASSAGGQNTGELFF.

The chain carries TRBV7-4 and TRBJ1-4, with D unresolved. V lost 2 bases to trimming and J lost 8 bases, with 15 bases between them. The CDR3 has 15 residues. Germline assignment: CDR1 SGHVT and CDR2 SQSDAQ. CDR3 sequence (DNA): TGTGCCAGCAGCTTACGAGTGGCGGTGAAAGAAAAACTGTTTTTT. Translated, it gives CASSLRVAVKEKLFF.

This sequence joins TRBV7-3 and TRBJ2-1; 8 positions agree with TRBD1. Germline V gene lookup returns CDR1 SGHTA and CDR2 FQGTGA. J gave up 8 bases and V 2 bases, and 2 bases lay outside the gene matches. The CDR3 has 13 amino acids. The CDR3: CASSLGQGDEQFF. The CDR3 DNA reads as TGTGCCAGCAGCTTAGGACAGGGTGATGAGCAGTTCTTC.

The chain has TRBV5-6 and TRBJ1-2, with D maybe TRBD1 (5 bases). Trimming pared 0 bases from V and 2 bases from J, leaving 5 bases between. The CDR3 sequence is 13 residues long. Germline CDR1 SGHDT, CDR2 YYEEEE. CDR3 region: CASSLDRNYGYTF. The CDR3 region has the DNA TGTGCCAGCAGCTTGGACAGGAACTATGGCTACACCTTC.

The V call is TRBV7-9, the J call TRBJ2-3; D gene ambiguous. The CDR3 length is 14 residues. CDR1 SEHNR and CDR2 FQNEAQ come from the germline V gene (reference sequence). Trimming pared 2 bases from V and 2 bases from J, leaving 8 bases between. CDR3 DNA: TGTGCCAGCAGCTTAAAGACTTCCACAGATACGCAGTATTTT. Translation gives CASSLKTSTDTQYF.

The count of this clone is one. The chain joins TRBV27 to TRBJ2-3; D gene uncertain. Trimming left V 3 bases short and J 0 bases short, with 16 bases between. Germline V lookup: CDR1 MNHEY, CDR2 SMNVEV (reference sequence). The CDR3 is made up of 17 amino acids. Written as DNA, the CDR3 is TGTGCCAGCAGTTTCCAGCAGTTGTTAGCTAGCACAGATACGCAGTATTTT. Translated, it gives CASSFQQLLASTDTQYF.

The rearrangement joins TRBV27 to TRBJ2-3; 15 bases align to TRBD2. The V gene's germline CDR1 is MNHEY and CDR2 SMNVEV (reference sequence). After removal of 4 bases from V and 1 base from J, the junction contained 15 bases not matched to a gene. The CDR3 is 21 residues long. The chain's CDR3 is CASSSLGLAGGGGYRTDTQYF. In DNA, the CDR3 is TGTGCCAGCAGTTCTCTGGGACTAGCGGGGGGCGGGGGATATCGCACAGATACGCAGTATTTT.